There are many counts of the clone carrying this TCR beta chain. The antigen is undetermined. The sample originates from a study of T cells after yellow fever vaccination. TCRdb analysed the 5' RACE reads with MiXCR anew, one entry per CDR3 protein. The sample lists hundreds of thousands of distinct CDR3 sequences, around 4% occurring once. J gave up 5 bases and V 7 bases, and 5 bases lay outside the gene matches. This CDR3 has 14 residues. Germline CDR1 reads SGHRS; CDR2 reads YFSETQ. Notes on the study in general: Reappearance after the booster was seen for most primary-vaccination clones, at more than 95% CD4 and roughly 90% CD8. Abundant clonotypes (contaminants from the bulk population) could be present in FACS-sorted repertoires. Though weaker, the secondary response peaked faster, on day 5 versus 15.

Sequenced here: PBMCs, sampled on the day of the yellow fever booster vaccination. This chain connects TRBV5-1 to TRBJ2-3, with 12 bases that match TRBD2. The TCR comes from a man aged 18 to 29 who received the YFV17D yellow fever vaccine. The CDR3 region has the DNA TGCGCCAGCTCTGGGACTAGCGGGCAAGATACGCAGTATTTT. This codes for CASSGTSGQDTQYF.